This paragraph reports one T cell receptor (beta chain). CDR1 and CDR2 (germline): SGHVS, FQNEAQ. V was clipped by 4 bases and J by 7 bases; unmatched bases: 11. The CDR3 sequence is 16 residues long. The data were taken from a study of blood T cell repertoires in COVID-19. Study context: Samples came from the United States, Italy and Spain, spanning acute and convalescent COVID-19. From T cells, B-cell-depleted T cells, or PBMCs came the material, which was cDNA or gDNA.

Authors' methods: Quantification of nucleated cells was approximated via reference gene primer amplification. Assay: immunoSEQ multiplex PCR; the TCRdb copy retains only in-frame clones and omits some. V, J and clone size were drawn from that table, and D and trimming were deduced from the DNA. The sample includes fewer than 90,000 clones, about 86% of them seen just once. The V call is TRBV7-8, the J call TRBJ2-1; 9 bases agree with TRBD2. The clonotype was recovered from a woman aged 80 or over with active or convalescent COVID-19. The material sequenced was peripheral blood. CDR3 in DNA: TGTGCCAGCAGCTCCGTAGCGGGAGAGTCGAGGAATGAGCAGTTCTTC. It specifies CASSSVAGESRNEQFF.